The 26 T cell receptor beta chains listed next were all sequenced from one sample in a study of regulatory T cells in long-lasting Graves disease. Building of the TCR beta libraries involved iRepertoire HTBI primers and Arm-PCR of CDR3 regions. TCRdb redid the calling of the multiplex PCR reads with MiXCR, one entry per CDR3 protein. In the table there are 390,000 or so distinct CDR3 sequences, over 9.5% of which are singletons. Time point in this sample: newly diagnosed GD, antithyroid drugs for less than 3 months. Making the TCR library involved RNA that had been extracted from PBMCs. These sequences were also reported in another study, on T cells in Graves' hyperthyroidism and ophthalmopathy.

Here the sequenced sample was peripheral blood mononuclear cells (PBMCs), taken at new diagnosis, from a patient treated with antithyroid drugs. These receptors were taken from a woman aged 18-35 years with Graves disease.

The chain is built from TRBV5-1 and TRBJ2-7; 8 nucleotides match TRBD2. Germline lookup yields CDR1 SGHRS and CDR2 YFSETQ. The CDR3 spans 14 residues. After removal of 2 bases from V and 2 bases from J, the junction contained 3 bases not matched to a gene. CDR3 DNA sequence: TGCGCCAGCAGCTTAAGCGGGGGTACCTACGAGCAGTACGTC. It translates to CASSLSGGTYEQYV.

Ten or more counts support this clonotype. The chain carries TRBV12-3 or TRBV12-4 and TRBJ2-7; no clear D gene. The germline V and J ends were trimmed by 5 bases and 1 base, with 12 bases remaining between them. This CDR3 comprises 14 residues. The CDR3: CASSRGPGSYEQYV. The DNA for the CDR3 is TGTGCCAGCAGTCGTGGCCCCGGTTCCTACGAGCAGTACGTC.

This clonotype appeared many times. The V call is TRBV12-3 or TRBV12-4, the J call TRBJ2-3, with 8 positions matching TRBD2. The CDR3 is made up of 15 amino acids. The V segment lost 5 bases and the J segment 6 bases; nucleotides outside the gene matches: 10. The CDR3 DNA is TGTGCCAGCAGTAACCGTAGCGGGGTCCGGGATACGCAGTATTTT. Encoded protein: CASSNRSGVRDTQYF.

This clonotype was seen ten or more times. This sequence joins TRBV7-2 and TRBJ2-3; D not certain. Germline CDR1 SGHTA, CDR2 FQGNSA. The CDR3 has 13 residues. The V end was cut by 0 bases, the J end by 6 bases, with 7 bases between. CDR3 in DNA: TGTGCCAGCAGCTTAGCGTTTACCGATACGCAGTATTTT. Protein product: CASSLAFTDTQYF.

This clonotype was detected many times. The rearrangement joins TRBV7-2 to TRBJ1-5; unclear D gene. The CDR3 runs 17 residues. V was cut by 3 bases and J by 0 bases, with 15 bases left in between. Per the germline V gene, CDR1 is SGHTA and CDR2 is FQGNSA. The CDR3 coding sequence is TGTGCCAGCAGCTTTGCGACCGACGGCTATAGCAATCAGCCCCAGCATTTT. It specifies CASSFATDGYSNQPQHF.

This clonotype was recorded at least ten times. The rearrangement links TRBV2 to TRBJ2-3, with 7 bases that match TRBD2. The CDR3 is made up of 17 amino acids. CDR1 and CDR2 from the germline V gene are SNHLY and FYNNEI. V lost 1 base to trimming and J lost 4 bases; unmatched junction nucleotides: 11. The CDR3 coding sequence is TGTGCCAGCAGTGAAGAGGGGCTTCGGGGGGTCGCAGATACGCAGTATTTT. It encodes CASSEEGLRGVADTQYF.

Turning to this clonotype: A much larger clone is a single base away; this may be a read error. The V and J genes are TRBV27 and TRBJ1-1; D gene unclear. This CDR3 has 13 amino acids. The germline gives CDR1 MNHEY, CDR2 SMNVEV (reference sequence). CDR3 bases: TGTGCCGGCAGTTTTTTGGGTAATCCTGAAGCTTTCTTT. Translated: CAGSFLGNPEAFF.

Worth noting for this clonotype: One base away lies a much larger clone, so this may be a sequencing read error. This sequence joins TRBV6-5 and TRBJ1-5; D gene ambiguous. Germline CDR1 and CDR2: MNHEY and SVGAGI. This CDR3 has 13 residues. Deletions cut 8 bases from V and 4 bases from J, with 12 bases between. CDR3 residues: CASGWTPNQPQHF. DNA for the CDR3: TGTGCCAGCGGTTGGACGCCGAATCAGCCCCAGCATTTT.

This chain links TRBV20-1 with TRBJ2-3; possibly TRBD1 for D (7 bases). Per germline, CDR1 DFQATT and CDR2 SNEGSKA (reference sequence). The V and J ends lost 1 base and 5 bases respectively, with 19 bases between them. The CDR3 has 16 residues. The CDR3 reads CSARVLAGGQLDTQYF. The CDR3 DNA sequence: TGCAGTGCTAGAGTCCTAGCAGGGGGGCAGCTAGATACGCAGTATTTT.

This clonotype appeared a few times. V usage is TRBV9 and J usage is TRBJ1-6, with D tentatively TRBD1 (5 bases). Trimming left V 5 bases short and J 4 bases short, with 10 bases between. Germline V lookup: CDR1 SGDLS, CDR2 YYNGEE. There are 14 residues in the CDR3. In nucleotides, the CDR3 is TGTGCCAGCAGAGGGGACGTTTATAATTCACCCCTCCACTTT. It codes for CASRGDVYNSPLHF.

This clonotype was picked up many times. The chain's CDR3 is CASSVSSVTEAFF. In DNA form, the CDR3 reads TGTGCCAGCAGTGTTAGTAGTGTTACTGAAGCTTTCTTT. The genes are TRBV28 and TRBJ1-1; D gene uncertain. The CDR3 length is 13 residues. V dropped 5 bases and J dropped 5 bases, with 12 bases sitting between them. Germline CDR1 is MDHEN and CDR2 is SYDVKM. Looking up the rest from reference TRBV28 and TRBJ1-1 gives the full variable domain: DVKVTQSSRYLVKRTGEKVFLECVQDMDHENMFWYRQDPGLGLRLIYFSYDVKMKEKGDIPEGYSVSREKKERFSLILESASTNQTSMYLCASSVSSVTEAFFGQGTRLTVV.

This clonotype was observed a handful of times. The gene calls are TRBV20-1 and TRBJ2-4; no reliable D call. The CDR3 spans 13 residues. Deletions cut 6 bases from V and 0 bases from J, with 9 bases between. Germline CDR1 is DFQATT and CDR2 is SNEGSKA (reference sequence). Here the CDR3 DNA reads TGCAGTGCGACCGGTGGAGCCAAAAACATTCAGTACTTC. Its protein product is CSATGGAKNIQYF.

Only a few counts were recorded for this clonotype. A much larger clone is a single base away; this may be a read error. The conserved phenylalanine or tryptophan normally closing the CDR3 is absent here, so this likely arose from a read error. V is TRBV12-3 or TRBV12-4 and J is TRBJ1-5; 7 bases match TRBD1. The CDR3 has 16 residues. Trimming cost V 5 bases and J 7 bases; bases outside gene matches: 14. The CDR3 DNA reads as TGTGCCAGCAGTCCTCGGACAGGTCCGTTGGGACAGCCCCAGCATTCT. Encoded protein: CASSPRTGPLGQPQHS.

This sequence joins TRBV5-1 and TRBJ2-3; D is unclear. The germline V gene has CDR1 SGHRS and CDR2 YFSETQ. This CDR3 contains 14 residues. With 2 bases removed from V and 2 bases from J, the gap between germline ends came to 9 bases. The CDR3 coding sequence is TGCGCCAGCAGCTTCGGTGACACCACAGATACGCAGTATTTT. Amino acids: CASSFGDTTDTQYF. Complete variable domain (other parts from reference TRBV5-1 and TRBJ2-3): KAGVTQTPRYLIKTRGQQVTLSCSPISGHRSVSWYQQTPGQGLQFLFEYFSETQRNKGNFPGRFSGRQFSNSRSEMNVSTLELGDSALYLCASSFGDTTDTQYFGPGTRLTVL.

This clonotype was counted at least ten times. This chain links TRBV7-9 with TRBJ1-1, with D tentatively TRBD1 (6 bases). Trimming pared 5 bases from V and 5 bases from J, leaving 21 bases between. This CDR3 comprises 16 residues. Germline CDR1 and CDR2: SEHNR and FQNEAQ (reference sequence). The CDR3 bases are TGTGCCAGCAGCCCCCCTGATCCGGGACAATCGACTGAAGCTTTCTTT. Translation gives CASSPPDPGQSTEAFF.

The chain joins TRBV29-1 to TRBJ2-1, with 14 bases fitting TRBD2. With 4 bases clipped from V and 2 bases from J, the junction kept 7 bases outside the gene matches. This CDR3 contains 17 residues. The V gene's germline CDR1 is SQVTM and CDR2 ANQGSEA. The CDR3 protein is CSVGRLAGGRAYNEQFF. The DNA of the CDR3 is TGCAGCGTTGGAAGACTAGCGGGGGGGCGGGCCTACAATGAGCAGTTCTTC.

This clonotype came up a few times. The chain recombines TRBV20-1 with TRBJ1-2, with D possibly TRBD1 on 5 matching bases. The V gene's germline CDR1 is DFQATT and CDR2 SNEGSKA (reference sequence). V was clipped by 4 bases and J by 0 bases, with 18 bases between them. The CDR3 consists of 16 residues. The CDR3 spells CSAKGSPWDANYGYTF. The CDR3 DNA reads TGCAGTGCTAAGGGGTCCCCCTGGGACGCTAACTATGGCTACACCTTC.

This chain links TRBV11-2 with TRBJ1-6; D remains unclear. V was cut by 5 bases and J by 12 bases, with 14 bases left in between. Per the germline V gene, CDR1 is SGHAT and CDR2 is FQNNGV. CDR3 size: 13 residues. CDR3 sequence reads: CASSPFAAGPLHF. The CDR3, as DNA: TGTGCCAGCAGCCCATTCGCTGCGGGACCCCTCCACTTT. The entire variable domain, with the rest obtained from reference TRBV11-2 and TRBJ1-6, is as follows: EAGVAQSPRYKIIEKRQSVAFWCNPISGHATLYWYQQILGQGPKLLIQFQNNGVVDDSQLPKDRFSAERLKGVDSTLKIQPAKLEDSAVYLCASSPFAAGPLHFGNGTRLTVT.

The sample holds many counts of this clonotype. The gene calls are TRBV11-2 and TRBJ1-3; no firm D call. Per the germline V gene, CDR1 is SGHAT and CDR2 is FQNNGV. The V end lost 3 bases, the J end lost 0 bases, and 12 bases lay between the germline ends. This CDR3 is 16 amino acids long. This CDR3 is CASSLRWKNSGNTIYF. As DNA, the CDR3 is TGTGCCAGCAGCTTGAGGTGGAAAAACTCTGGAAACACCATATATTTT.

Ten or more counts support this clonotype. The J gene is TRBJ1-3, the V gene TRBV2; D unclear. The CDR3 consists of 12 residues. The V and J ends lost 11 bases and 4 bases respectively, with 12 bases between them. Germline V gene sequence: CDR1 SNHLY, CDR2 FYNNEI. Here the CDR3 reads CAAGERGNTIYF. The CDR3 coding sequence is TGTGCCGCCGGGGAAAGGGGAAACACCATATATTTT.

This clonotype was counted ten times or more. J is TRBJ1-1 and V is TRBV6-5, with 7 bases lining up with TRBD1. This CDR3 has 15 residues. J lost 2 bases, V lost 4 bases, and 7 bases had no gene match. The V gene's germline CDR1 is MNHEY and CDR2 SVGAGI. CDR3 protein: CASSWGQRINTEAFF. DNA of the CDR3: TGTGCCAGCAGTTGGGGACAGAGAATCAACACTGAAGCTTTCTTT.

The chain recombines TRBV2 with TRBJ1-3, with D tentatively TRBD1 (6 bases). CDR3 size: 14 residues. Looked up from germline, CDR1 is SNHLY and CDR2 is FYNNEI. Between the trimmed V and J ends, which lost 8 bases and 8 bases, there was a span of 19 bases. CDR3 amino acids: CASYYRALGDTIYF. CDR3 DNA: TGTGCCAGCTATTACAGGGCCCTTGGGGACACCATATATTTT.

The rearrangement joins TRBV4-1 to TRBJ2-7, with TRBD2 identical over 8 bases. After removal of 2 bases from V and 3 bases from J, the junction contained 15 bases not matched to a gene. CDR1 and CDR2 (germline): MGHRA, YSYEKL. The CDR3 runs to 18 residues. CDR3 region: CASSQRSSLAGTGYEQYF. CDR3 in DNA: TGCGCCAGCAGCCAAAGATCTAGCCTAGCGGGCACAGGCTACGAGCAGTACTTC.

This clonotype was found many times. The CDR3 protein is CASSPRVGAHGDTQYF. In DNA form, the CDR3 reads TGTGCCAGCAGCCCCCGTGTAGGGGCGCATGGAGATACGCAGTATTTT. The rearrangement joins TRBV3-1 to TRBJ2-3, with D tentatively TRBD1 (5 bases). The germline CDR1 and CDR2 sequences are LGHDT and YNNKEL (reference sequence). The CDR3 is 16 amino acids. Trimming removed 4 bases from V and 5 bases from J, with 19 bases in between.

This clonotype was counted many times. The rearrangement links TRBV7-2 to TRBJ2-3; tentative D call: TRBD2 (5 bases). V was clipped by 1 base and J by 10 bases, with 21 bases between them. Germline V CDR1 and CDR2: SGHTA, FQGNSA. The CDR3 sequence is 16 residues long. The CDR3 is CASSLVGADWGTPQYF. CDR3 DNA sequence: TGTGCCAGCAGCTTAGTGGGAGCGGACTGGGGAACACCGCAGTATTTT.

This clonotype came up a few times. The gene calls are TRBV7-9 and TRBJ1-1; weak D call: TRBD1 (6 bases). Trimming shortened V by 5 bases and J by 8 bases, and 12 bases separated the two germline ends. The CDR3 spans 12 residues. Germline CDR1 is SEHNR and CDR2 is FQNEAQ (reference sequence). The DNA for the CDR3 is TGTGCCAGCAGCCCCGGGACACCCGAAGCTTTCTTT. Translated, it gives CASSPGTPEAFF. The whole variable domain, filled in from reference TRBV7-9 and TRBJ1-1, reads DTGVSQNPRHKITKRGQNVTFRCDPISEHNRLYWYRQTLGQGPEFLTYFQNEAQLEKSRLLSDRFSAERPKGSFSTLEIQRTEQGDSAMYLCASSPGTPEAFFGQGTRLTVV.